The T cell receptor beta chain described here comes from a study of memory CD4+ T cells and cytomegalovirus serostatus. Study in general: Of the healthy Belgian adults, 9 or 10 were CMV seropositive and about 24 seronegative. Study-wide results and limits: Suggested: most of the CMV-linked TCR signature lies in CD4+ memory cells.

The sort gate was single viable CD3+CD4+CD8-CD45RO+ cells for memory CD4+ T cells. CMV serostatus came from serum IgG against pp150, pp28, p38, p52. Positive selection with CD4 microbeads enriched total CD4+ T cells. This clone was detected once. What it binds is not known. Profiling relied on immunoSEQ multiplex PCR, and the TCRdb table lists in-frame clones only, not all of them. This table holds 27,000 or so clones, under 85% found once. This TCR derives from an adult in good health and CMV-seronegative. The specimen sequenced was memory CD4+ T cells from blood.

The chain's CDR3 is CASSYQGVTNYGYTF. The CDR3 DNA reads TGTGCCAGCAGTTACCAGGGGGTGACTAACTATGGCTACACCTTC. The chain combines TRBV6-5 with TRBJ1-2, with 7 nucleotides matching TRBD1. After removal of 2 bases from V and 0 bases from J, the junction contained 3 bases not matched to a gene. The CDR3 loop spans 15 amino acids. Germline V gives CDR1 MNHEY, CDR2 SVGAGI.